The TCR beta chain under discussion was sequenced for a study of T cell repertoires in cytomegalovirus infection. TCRdb reanalysed the reads using MiXCR and keeps one entry per CDR3 protein. The sample includes some 700,000 distinct CDR3 sequences, around a third of them seen just once. The CDR3 extends over 12 amino acids. CDR1 is SGHTA, CDR2 FQGTGA, per germline. V was clipped by 3 bases and J by 1 base, with 3 bases between them. This clonotype occurred a few times. The antigen remains undetermined. This could be a read error, since a much larger clone is one nucleotide away. V and J are TRBV7-3 and TRBJ1-1; D remains unclear. The sequencing used cultured PBMCs, collected from culture after CMV antigen stimulation. The clonotype was recovered from a human donor in good health (CMV status not recorded). Some clones in this sample may be carry-over from other donors' samples. The CDR3 coding sequence is TGTGCCAGCAGCTTTACGAACACTGAAGCTTTCTTT. Amino acids: CASSFTNTEAFF.